The rows below give T cell receptor beta chains drawn from one sample of a study of cytomegalovirus exposure and HLA in healthy donors. The table came from immunoSEQ multiplex PCR; TCRdb's copy has only in-frame clones and leaves some out. The profile shows nearly 300,000 clones, roughly 90% of them singletons. The sequenced sample was PBMCs. The receptor set was obtained from a man aged 35-49 years in good health and CMV-seropositive. CDR3s include the opening cysteine and the closing phenylalanine or tryptophan.

>14|TRBJ2-3|TRBV28
CASSFTGGPDTQYF
>17|TRBJ2-2|TRBV27
CASSPTPGTWNTGELFF
>14|TRBJ1-1|TRBV6-1
CASTLDTRNTEAFF
>13|TRBJ2-7|TRBV5-6
CASSLVGAGEQYF
>13|TRBJ1-2|TRBV5-8
CASSLQLSHGYTF
>12|TRBJ2-7|TRBV6-1
CAGRDSSYEQYF
>13|TRBJ1-1|TRBV27
CASSPTGTTEAFF
>14|TRBJ2-3|TRBV5-1
CASSAGVRKDTQYF
>14|TRBJ2-1|TRBV15
CATSLRDGRAFLFF
>14|TRBJ2-3|TRBV5-4
CASSPASVADTQYF
>17|TRBJ2-4|TRBV19
CASSMTGGRLAKNIQYF
>13|.|TRBV27
CASSLGGGYEQYF
>14|TRBJ2-3|TRBV9
CATSAGGPTDTQYF
>16|TRBJ2-7|TRBV5-1
CASSRVAGLDSYEQYF
>16|TRBJ1-5|TRBV7-2
CASSLRTGSGNQPQHF
>11|TRBJ2-7|TRBV5-1
CASSFRDEQYF
>10|TRBJ2-3|TRBV20-1
CSARSDTQYF
>14|TRBJ2-5|TRBV28
CASSLEGSRETQYF
>13|TRBJ1-1|TRBV30
CAKRGQLNTEAFF
>16|TRBJ2-7|TRBV27
CASSPGTGLFSYEQYF
>16|TRBJ1-4|TRBV28
CASSMGQGARREKLFF
>16|TRBJ1-3|TRBV19
CASSIGWQYTGNTIYF
>17|TRBJ2-7|TRBV7-9
CASSLGTTAGEGYEQYF
>15|TRBJ1-2|TRBV4-3
CASSQDRAGAYGYTF
>12|TRBJ1-5|TRBV28
CASWALNQPQHF
>17|TRBJ2-5|TRBV30
CAWSVRRTSGNQETQYF
>17|TRBJ2-3|TRBV2
CASRKRTSGTSTDTQYF
>15|TRBJ2-1|TRBV7-9
CASSPVPARYNEQFF
>14|TRBJ2-2|TRBV28
CASRSGTNTGELFF
>14|TRBJ2-7|TRBV4-2
CASSQVGFPGEQYF
>14|TRBJ1-2|TRBV5-4
CASSPLRGLYGYTF
>14|TRBJ2-7|TRBV5-1
CASSSGQATYEQYF
>14|TRBJ1-1|TRBV28
CASSLGQMNTEAFF
>16|TRBJ2-7|TRBV28
CASSPLLGSLTYEQYF
>17|TRBJ2-2|TRBV27
CASSFLPTGTNTGELFF
>15|TRBJ2-5|TRBV4-1
CASSQVGLASETQYF
>18|TRBJ2-7|TRBV28
CASRGGDRGRGVSYEQYF
>14|TRBJ2-7|TRBV10-3
CAISLTGSLLEQYF
>14|TRBJ2-7|TRBV19
CASSIDRSSYEQYF
>15|TRBJ2-1|TRBV18
CAGSSRVDSYNEQFF
>16|TRBJ2-1|TRBV11-3
CASSQPGTGNYNEQFF
>13|TRBJ2-1|TRBV18
CASSPGLAGEQFF
>17|TRBJ2-2|TRBV5-1
CASSQPSGRAQVGELFF
>14|TRBJ2-7|TRBV5-4
CASSAGTNSHEQYF
>17|TRBJ2-4|TRBV4-3
CASSQDLREGHWDIQYF
>12|TRBJ2-5|TRBV11-2
CASRRGVETQYF
>15|TRBJ1-4|TRBV10-2
CASSERRQGNEKLFF
>16|TRBJ2-6|TRBV10-3
CAIRDGIRTTENVLTF
>15|TRBJ2-5|TRBV4-2
CASSQNRGGEETQYF
>12|TRBJ1-2|TRBV28
CATKYRIYGYTF
>15|TRBJ2-1|TRBV2
CASSDGGRGRNEQFF
>15|TRBJ2-7|TRBV11-3
CASSLGASPSYEQYF
>12|TRBJ1-1|TRBV15
CATSPGNTEAFF